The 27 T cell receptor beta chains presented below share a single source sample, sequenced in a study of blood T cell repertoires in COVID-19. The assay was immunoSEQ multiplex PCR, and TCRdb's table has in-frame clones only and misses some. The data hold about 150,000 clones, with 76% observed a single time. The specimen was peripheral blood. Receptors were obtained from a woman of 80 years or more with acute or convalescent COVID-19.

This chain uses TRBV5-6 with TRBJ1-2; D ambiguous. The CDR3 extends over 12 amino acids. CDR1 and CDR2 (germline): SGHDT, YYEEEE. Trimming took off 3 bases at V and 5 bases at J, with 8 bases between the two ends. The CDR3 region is CASSSRVYGYTF. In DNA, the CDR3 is TGTGCCAGCAGCTCCCGGGTGTATGGCTACACCTTC.

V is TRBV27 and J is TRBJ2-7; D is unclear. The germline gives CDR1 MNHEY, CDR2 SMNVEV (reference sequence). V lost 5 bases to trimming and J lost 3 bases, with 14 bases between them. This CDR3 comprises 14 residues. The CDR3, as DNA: TGTGCCAGCAGTCCAAAAGTACCCAGCTACGAGCAGTACTTC. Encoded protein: CASSPKVPSYEQYF.

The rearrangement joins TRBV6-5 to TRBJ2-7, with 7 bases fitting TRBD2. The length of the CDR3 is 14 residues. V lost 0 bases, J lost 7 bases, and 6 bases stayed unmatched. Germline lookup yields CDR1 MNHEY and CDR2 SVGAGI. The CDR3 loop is CASSYSGLVGEQYF. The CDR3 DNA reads TGTGCCAGCAGTTACTCCGGACTAGTTGGGGAGCAGTACTTC.

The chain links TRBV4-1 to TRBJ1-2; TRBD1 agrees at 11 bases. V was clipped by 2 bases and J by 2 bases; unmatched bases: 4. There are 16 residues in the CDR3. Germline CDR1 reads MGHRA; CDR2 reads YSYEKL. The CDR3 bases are TGCGCCAGCAGCCAACAGGGACAGGGGGAGAACTATGGCTACACCTTC. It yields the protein CASSQQGQGENYGYTF.

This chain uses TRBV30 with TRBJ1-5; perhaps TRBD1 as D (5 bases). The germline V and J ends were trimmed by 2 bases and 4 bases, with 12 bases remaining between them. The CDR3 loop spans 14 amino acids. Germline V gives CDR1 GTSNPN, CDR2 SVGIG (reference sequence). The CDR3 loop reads CAWSTGTLNQPQHF. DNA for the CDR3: TGTGCCTGGAGTACCGGGACTTTGAATCAGCCCCAGCATTTT.

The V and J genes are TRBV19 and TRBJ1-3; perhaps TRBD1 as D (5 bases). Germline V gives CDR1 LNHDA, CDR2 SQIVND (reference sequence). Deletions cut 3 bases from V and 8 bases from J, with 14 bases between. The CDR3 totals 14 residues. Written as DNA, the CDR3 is TGTGCCAGTAGTATCCAGGGAACCGGTGACACCATATATTTT. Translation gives CASSIQGTGDTIYF. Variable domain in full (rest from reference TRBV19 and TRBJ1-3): DGGITQSPKYLFRKEGQNVTLSCEQNLNHDAMYWYRQDPGQGLRLIYYSQIVNDFQKGDIAEGYSVSREKKESFPLTVTSAQKNPTAFYLCASSIQGTGDTIYFGEGSWLTVV.

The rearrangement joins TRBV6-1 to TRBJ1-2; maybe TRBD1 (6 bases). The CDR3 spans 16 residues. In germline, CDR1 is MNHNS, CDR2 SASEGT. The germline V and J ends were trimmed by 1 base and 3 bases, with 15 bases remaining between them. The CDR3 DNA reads TGTGCCAGCAGTGAAGACCCTTCAGGGGCCCACTATGGCTACACCTTC. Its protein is CASSEDPSGAHYGYTF.

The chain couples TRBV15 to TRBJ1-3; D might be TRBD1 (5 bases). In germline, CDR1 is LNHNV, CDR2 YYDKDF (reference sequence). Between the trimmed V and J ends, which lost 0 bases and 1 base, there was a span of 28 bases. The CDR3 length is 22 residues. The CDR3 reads CATSRDVLGGNRVAISGNTIYF. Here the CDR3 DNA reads TGTGCCACCAGCAGAGATGTGCTTGGGGGGAACCGTGTTGCCATATCTGGAAACACCATATATTTT.

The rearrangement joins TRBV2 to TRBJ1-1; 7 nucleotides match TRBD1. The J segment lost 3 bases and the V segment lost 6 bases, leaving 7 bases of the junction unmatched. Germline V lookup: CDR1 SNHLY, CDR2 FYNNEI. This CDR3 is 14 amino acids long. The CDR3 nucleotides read TGTGCCAGCAGCGACAGGGTGGGGGACACTGAAGCTTTCTTT. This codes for CASSDRVGDTEAFF.

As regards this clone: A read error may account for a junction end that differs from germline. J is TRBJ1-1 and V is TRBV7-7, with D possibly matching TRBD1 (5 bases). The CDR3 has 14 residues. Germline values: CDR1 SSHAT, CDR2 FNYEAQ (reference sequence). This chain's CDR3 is CASSPLAGPTEAFF. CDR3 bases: TGTGCTAGCAGCCCCCTCGCGGGACCAACTGAAGCTTTCTTT. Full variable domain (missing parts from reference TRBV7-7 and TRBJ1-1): GAGVSQSPRYKVTKRGQDVTLRCDPISSHATLYWYQQALGQGPEFLTYFNYEAQPDKSGLPSDRFSAERPEGSISTLTIQRTEQRDSAMYRCASSPLAGPTEAFFGQGTRLTVV.

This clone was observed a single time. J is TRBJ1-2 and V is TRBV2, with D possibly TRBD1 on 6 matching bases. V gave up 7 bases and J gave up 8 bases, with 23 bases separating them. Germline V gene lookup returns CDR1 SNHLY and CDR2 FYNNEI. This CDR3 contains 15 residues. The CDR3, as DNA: TGTGCCAGCACCGCAGACAGGTTCATGGATGGAGGCTACACCTTC. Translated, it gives CASTADRFMDGGYTF.

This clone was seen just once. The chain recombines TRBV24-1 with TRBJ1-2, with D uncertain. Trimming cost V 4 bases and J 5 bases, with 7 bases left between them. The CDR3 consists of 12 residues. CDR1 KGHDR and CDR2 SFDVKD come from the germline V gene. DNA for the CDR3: TGTGCCACCAGTGACCCCACTTATGGCTACACCTTC. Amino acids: CATSDPTYGYTF.

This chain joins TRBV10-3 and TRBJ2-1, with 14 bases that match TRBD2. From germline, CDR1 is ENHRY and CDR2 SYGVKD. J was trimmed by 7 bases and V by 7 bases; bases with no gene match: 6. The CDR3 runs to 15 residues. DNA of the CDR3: TGTGCCATCATGGAGGGACTAGCGGGGGTTAATGAGCAGTTCTTC. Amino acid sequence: CAIMEGLAGVNEQFF.

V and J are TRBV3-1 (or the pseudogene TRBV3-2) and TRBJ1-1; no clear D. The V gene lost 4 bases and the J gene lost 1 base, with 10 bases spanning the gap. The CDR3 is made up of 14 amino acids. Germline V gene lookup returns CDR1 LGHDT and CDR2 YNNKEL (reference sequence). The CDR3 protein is CASSRTPGNTEAFF. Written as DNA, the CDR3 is TGTGCCAGCAGCCGAACACCGGGGAACACTGAAGCTTTCTTT.

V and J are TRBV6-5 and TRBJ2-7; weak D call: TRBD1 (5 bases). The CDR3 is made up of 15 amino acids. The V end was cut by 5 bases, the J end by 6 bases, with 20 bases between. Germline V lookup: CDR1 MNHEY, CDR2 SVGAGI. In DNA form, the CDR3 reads TGTGCCAGCAGTCATCCGGGCCAACGGACAACCGAGCAGTACTTC. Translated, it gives CASSHPGQRTTEQYF.

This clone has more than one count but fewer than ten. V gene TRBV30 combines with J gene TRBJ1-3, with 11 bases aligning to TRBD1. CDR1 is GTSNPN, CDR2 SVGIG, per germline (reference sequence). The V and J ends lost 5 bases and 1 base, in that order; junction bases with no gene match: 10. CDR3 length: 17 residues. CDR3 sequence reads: CAWSGTGGKISGNTIYF. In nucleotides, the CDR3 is TGTGCCTGGTCGGGGACAGGGGGAAAGATATCTGGAAACACCATATATTTT.

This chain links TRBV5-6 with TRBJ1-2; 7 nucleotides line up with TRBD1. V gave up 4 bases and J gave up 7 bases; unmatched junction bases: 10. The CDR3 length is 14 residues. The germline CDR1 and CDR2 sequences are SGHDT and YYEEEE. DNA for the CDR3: TGTGCCAGCAGCCCCGGGACAGTAGAGTCTGGCTACACCTTC. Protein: CASSPGTVESGYTF.

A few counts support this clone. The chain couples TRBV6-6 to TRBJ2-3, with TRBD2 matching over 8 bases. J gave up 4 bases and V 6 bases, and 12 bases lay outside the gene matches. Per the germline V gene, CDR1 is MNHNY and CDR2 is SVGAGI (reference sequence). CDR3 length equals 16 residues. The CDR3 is CASRSRAGDRADTQYF. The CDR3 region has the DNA TGTGCCAGCAGGTCCCGAGCGGGAGACCGCGCAGATACGCAGTATTTT.

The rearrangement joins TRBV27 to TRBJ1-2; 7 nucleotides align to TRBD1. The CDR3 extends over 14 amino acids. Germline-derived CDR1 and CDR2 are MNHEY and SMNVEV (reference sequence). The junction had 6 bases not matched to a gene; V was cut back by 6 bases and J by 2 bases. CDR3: CASSRDSRNYGYTF. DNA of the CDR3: TGTGCCAGCAGCCGGGACAGTCGAAACTATGGCTACACCTTC.

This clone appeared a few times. The CDR3 DNA sequence: TGTGCCAGCAGTCCGGGACAGGCGTCCTGGGATACGCAGTATTTT. Protein: CASSPGQASWDTQYF. This chain links TRBV6-6 with TRBJ2-3; 8 positions match TRBD1. Germline V gives CDR1 MNHNY, CDR2 SVGAGI (reference sequence). The V gene end was trimmed by 5 bases and the J gene end by 6 bases; junction bases not matched to a gene: 10. CDR3 size: 15 residues.

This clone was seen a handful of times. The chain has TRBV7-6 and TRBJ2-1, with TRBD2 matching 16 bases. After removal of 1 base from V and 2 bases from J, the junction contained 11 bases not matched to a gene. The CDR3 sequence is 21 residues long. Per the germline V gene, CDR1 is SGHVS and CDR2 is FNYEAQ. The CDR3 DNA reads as TGTGCCAGCAGCTTAGAATCGCCGGGACTAGCGGGAGGGTTCCCCTACAATGAGCAGTTCTTC. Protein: CASSLESPGLAGGFPYNEQFF.

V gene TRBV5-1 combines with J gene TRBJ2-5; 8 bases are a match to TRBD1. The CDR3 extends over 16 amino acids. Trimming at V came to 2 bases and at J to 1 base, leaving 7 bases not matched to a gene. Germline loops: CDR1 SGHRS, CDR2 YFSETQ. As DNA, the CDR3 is TGCGCCAGCAGCTTTATTGGACAGGGACCCCAAGAGACCCAGTACTTC. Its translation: CASSFIGQGPQETQYF.

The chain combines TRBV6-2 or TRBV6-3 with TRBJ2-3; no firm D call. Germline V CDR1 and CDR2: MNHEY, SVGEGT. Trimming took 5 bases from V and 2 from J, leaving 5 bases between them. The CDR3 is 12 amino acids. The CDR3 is CASSGNTDTQYF. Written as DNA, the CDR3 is TGTGCCAGCAGTGGCAACACAGATACGCAGTATTTT.

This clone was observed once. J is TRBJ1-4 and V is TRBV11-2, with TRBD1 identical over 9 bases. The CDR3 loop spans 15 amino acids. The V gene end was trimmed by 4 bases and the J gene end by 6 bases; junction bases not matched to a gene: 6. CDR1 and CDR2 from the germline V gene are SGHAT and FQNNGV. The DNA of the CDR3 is TGTGCCAGCAGCTACCACGGGACAGGGCATGAAAAACTGTTTTTT. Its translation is CASSYHGTGHEKLFF.

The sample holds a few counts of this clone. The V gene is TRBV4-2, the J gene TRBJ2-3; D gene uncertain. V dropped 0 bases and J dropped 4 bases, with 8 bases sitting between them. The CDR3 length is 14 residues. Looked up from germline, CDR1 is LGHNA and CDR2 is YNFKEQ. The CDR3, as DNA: TGTGCCAGCAGCCAAGAACTCCACTCAGATACGCAGTATTTT. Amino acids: CASSQELHSDTQYF.

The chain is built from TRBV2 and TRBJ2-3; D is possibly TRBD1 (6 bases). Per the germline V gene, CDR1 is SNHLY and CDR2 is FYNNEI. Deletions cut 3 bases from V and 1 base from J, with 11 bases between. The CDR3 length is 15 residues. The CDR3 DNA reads TGTGCCAGCAGTGAGGCAGGGGTCGGCACAGATACGCAGTATTTT. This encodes CASSEAGVGTDTQYF.

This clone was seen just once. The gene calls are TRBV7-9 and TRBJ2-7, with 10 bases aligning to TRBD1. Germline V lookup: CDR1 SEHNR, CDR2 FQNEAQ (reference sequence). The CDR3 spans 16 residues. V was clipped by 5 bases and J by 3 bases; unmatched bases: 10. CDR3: CASSGQGGSLIYEQYF. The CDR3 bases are TGTGCCAGCAGCGGACAGGGGGGATCTCTGATCTACGAGCAGTACTTC.